This TCR beta chain was recorded in a study of blood T cell repertoires in COVID-19. Study at large: Acute and convalescent COVID-19 samples came from the United States, Italy and Spain. PBMCs, B-cell-depleted T cells, or T cells provided the cDNA or gDNA that made up the material.

CDR3 length: 14 residues. CDR1 is SQVTM, CDR2 ANQGSEA, per germline. Trimming cost V 6 bases and J 6 bases; bases outside gene matches: 13. As handled by the study authors: Amplification with reference gene primers provided the estimates of nucleated cell counts. Clones were sequenced by immunoSEQ multiplex PCR, and TCRdb holds only the in-frame ones, with some missing. V and J calls and clone size are as listed in that table; D and trimming were resolved from the DNA. The data contain around 68,000 clones, around nine tenths of them singletons. The receptor was isolated from a man aged 45-65 years with active COVID-19. The material sequenced was peripheral blood. The chain has TRBV29-1 and TRBJ1-2; 7 bases map to TRBD1. In DNA, the CDR3 is TGCAGCGTCCGACAGGGAGAGATGGTCGATGGCTACACCTTC. Protein sequence: CSVRQGEMVDGYTF.